A selection of T cell receptor beta chains follows, all from one sample in a study of shared clonotypes between healthy human individuals. Clones were sequenced by immunoSEQ multiplex PCR, and TCRdb holds only the in-frame ones, with some missing. The sample contains about 1 million clones, about 77% of which appear only once. The sequenced sample was memory CD4+ T cells sorted from blood. These receptor sequences come from a man in his late teens or twenties in good health. The CDR3 runs from the conserved cysteine through the conserved F or W. D genes are given only for firm matches. Size is stated for part of the rows, as once, few or many counts, or as a class when the clone is expanded.

D gene: NA; V gene: TRBV7-3; clone size: once; J gene: TRBJ1-4; CDR3 protein: CASEGEKLFF; CDR3 DNA: TGTGCCAGCGAAGGGGAAAAACTGTTTTTT
D gene: TRBD1; V gene: TRBV7-9; clone size: NA; J gene: TRBJ2-7; CDR3 protein: CASSTGVTYEQYF; CDR3 DNA: TGTGCCAGCTCAACAGGGGTCACCTACGAGCAGTACTTC
D gene: TRBD2; V gene: TRBV5-1; clone size: NA; J gene: TRBJ2-3; CDR3 protein: CASSSDSYLTSSGGQYF; CDR3 DNA: TGCGCCAGCAGCTCCGACAGTTACCTGACCAGCTCGGGGGGGCAGTATTTT
D gene: TRBD1; V gene: TRBV19; clone size: NA; J gene: TRBJ1-2; CDR3 protein: CASSIRTGDIYGYTF; CDR3 DNA: TGTGCCAGTAGTATACGGACAGGGGATATCTATGGCTACACCTTC
D gene: NA; V gene: TRBV5-6; clone size: NA; J gene: TRBJ2-5; CDR3 protein: CASSNRLGGYQETQYF; CDR3 DNA: TGTGCCAGCAGCAACAGGTTAGGGGGGTACCAAGAGACCCAGTACTTC
D gene: NA; V gene: TRBV18; clone size: NA; J gene: TRBJ1-2; CDR3 protein: CASSPSPRGSNYGYTF; CDR3 DNA: TGTGCCAGCTCACCAAGTCCCAGGGGAAGTAACTATGGCTACACCTTC
D gene: TRBD1; V gene: TRBV19; clone size: NA; J gene: TRBJ2-3; CDR3 protein: CASSMSGQGLKVTQYF; CDR3 DNA: TGTGCCAGTAGTATGAGCGGACAGGGTTTGAAGGTTACGCAGTATTTT
D gene: NA; V gene: TRBV6-1; clone size: NA; J gene: TRBJ2-7; CDR3 protein: CASSISPAYEQYF; CDR3 DNA: TGTGCCAGCAGTATCTCCCCAGCCTACGAGCAGTACTTC
D gene: TRBD1; V gene: TRBV2; clone size: NA; J gene: TRBJ1-2; CDR3 protein: CASRTGGGSGYTF; CDR3 DNA: TGTGCCAGCAGAACAGGGGGCGGGAGTGGCTACACCTTC
D gene: NA; V gene: TRBV18; clone size: once; J gene: TRBJ1-2; CDR3 protein: CASSPPGRADYGYTF; CDR3 DNA: TGTGCCAGCTCACCACCCGGCAGGGCTGACTATGGCTACACCTTC
D gene: NA; V gene: TRBV5-1; clone size: NA; J gene: TRBJ2-2; CDR3 protein: CASSLSTGSNTGELFF; CDR3 DNA: TGCGCCAGCAGCTTGTCGACAGGATCGAACACCGGGGAGCTGTTTTTT
D gene: TRBD1; V gene: TRBV7-2; clone size: NA; J gene: TRBJ1-1; CDR3 protein: CASSYYRQGTEAFF; CDR3 DNA: TGTGCCAGCAGTTATTACCGACAGGGGACTGAAGCTTTCTTT
D gene: TRBD1; V gene: TRBV29-1; clone size: NA; J gene: TRBJ2-4; CDR3 protein: CSVERGPGIQYF; CDR3 DNA: TGCAGCGTTGAGAGGGGGCCAGGCATTCAGTACTTC
D gene: TRBD1; V gene: TRBV6-1; clone size: NA; J gene: TRBJ2-7; CDR3 protein: CASRDRLGEQYF; CDR3 DNA: TGTGCCAGCAGGGACAGGTTGGGCGAGCAGTACTTC
D gene: NA; V gene: TRBV2; clone size: NA; J gene: TRBJ1-2; CDR3 protein: CASSEGGTKGSGYTF; CDR3 DNA: TGTGCCAGCAGTGAGGGAGGGACGAAGGGGAGTGGCTACACCTTC
D gene: NA; V gene: TRBV10-3; clone size: NA; J gene: TRBJ2-7; CDR3 protein: CAISETTGYYEQYF; CDR3 DNA: TGTGCCATCAGTGAGACGACAGGTTACTACGAGCAGTACTTC
D gene: TRBD2; V gene: TRBV11-2; clone size: once; J gene: TRBJ2-7; CDR3 protein: CASSLVAGGLYEQYF; CDR3 DNA: TGTGCCAGCAGCTTAGTAGCGGGGGGCCTGTACGAGCAGTACTTC
D gene: TRBD1; V gene: TRBV18; clone size: NA; J gene: TRBJ1-1; CDR3 protein: CASSSLQGDTEAFF; CDR3 DNA: TGTGCCAGCTCATCGTTACAGGGGGACACTGAAGCTTTCTTT
D gene: TRBD2; V gene: TRBV18; clone size: NA; J gene: TRBJ2-1; CDR3 protein: CASSPSGRSDNEQFF; CDR3 DNA: TGTGCCAGCTCTCCCAGCGGGAGGTCGGACAATGAGCAGTTCTTC
D gene: NA; V gene: TRBV5-6; clone size: few; J gene: TRBJ2-5; CDR3 protein: CASSSTAQETQYF; CDR3 DNA: TGTGCCAGCAGCTCGACAGCCCAAGAGACCCAGTACTTC
D gene: NA; V gene: TRBV27; clone size: few; J gene: TRBJ1-2; CDR3 protein: CASSSRKNGSGYTF; CDR3 DNA: TGTGCCAGCAGTTCCCGGAAGAACGGGAGTGGCTACACCTTC